The 26 T cell receptor beta chains listed next were all sequenced from one sample in a study of post-analysis software for immune sequencing data. Overall study results and limits: Controls had lower frequencies than patients of 4 or 5 TRBV segments, which included TRBV5-6, TRBV5-1 and TRBV20-1.

These TCRs are of unknown antigen specificity. TCR beta libraries were prepared from cDNA with unique molecular identifiers. A single record per CDR3 protein comes from TCRdb applying MiXCR to the PCR reads. This table holds approximately 460,000 distinct CDR3 sequences, over 35% found once. Sequencing input: blood. Receptors originate from a girl aged 10-17 years with multiple sclerosis.

The rearrangement joins TRBV7-8 to TRBJ1-4, with unresolved D. V was shortened by 6 bases and J by 8 bases, with 22 bases between the two germline ends. The CDR3 contains 16 residues. Looked up from germline, CDR1 is SGHVS and CDR2 is FQNEAQ. The DNA of the CDR3 is TGTGCCAGCAGTCCCTCGTTGTGGGGATTGGGGGAAAAACTGTTTTTT. It encodes CASSPSLWGLGEKLFF.

The V and J genes are TRBV12-3 or TRBV12-4 and TRBJ1-5, with 8 nucleotides matching TRBD1. V shed 4 bases and J 4 bases; nucleotides not matched to a gene: 9. The CDR3 has 16 amino acids. In nucleotides, the CDR3 is TGTGCCAGCAGTTGGGGACAGGCCTATCTAAATCAGCCCCAGCATTTT. This sequence encodes CASSWGQAYLNQPQHF.

This clonotype was seen a few times. This chain joins TRBV7-2 and TRBJ2-1; 11 bases are shared with TRBD2. Trimming at V came to 5 bases and at J to 7 bases, leaving 10 bases not matched to a gene. The CDR3 is 16 amino acids. Germline V gives CDR1 SGHTA, CDR2 FQGNSA. The CDR3 nucleotides are TGTGCCAGCAGCCCAACTCCGGGACTAGCGGCTAATGAGCAGTTCTTC. Protein: CASSPTPGLAANEQFF.

The gene calls are TRBV27 and TRBJ1-2; 10 positions agree with TRBD1. Germline CDR1 MNHEY, CDR2 SMNVEV (reference sequence). The CDR3 contains 15 residues. V was pared by 3 bases and J by 3 bases, with 4 bases of the junction left unmatched. CDR3 loop: CASSFAGQGDYGYTF. The CDR3 DNA sequence: TGTGCCAGCAGTTTCGCCGGACAGGGGGACTATGGCTACACCTTC.

The genes are TRBV20-1 and TRBJ2-5; maybe TRBD1 (7 bases). Looked up from germline, CDR1 is DFQATT and CDR2 is SNEGSKA (reference sequence). Trimming pared 2 bases from V and 0 bases from J, leaving 10 bases between. The CDR3 runs 14 residues. CDR3 in DNA: TGCAGTGCTAGACCAGGGGGGTACCAAGAGACCCAGTACTTC. Its translation is CSARPGGYQETQYF.

The table lists this clonotype with a few counts. The chain combines TRBV27 with TRBJ1-1; possible D gene TRBD1, 6 bases. This CDR3 region has 16 residues. Trimming took 3 bases from V and 0 from J, leaving 14 bases between them. The germline CDR1 and CDR2 sequences are MNHEY and SMNVEV (reference sequence). CDR3 amino acids: CASSFDPQGLNTEAFF. For the CDR3, the DNA is TGTGCCAGCAGTTTCGATCCACAGGGATTGAACACTGAAGCTTTCTTT.

V and J are TRBV5-1 and TRBJ2-1; weak D call: TRBD2 (6 bases). CDR3 length equals 13 residues. The V and J ends lost 2 bases and 8 bases respectively, with 11 bases between them. CDR1 and CDR2 (germline): SGHRS, YFSETQ. This chain's CDR3 is CASSFFGRYEQFF. Here the CDR3 DNA reads TGCGCCAGCAGCTTCTTCGGGAGATATGAGCAGTTCTTC.

The genes are TRBV10-3 and TRBJ1-2; D possibly corresponds to TRBD1 (5 bases). CDR3 size: 12 residues. Per the germline V gene, CDR1 is ENHRY and CDR2 is SYGVKD. The ends were cut back, 7 bases at V and 6 bases at J, with 12 bases in the middle. DNA of the CDR3: TGTGCCATCACAGAGGGGTATCATGGCTACACCTTC. Translated, it gives CAITEGYHGYTF.

This clonotype was seen only a few times. This sequence joins TRBV14 and TRBJ2-1; 7 bases agree with TRBD1. The germline V gene has CDR1 SGHDN and CDR2 FVKESK. The V and J ends lost 4 bases and 4 bases, in that order; junction bases with no gene match: 7. The CDR3 covers 15 residues. Here the CDR3 DNA reads TGTGCCAGCAGCCCGACAGGGTACCTTTACAATGAGCAGTTCTTC. It yields the protein CASSPTGYLYNEQFF.

V gene TRBV12-5 combines with J gene TRBJ2-3; a possible D gene is TRBD2 (6 bases). The CDR3 runs to 14 residues. Per the germline V gene, CDR1 is LGHNT and CDR2 is FRNRAP. The V gene lost 6 bases and the J gene lost 4 bases, with 14 bases spanning the gap. The CDR3: CASGASGGADTQYF. In nucleotides, the CDR3 is TGTGCTAGTGGCGCATCTGGAGGGGCAGATACGCAGTATTTT.

This clonotype was observed a handful of times. The chain uses TRBV7-3 and TRBJ2-3, with 12 bases identical to TRBD2. V dropped 5 bases and J dropped 1; count of bases not matched to a gene: 7. Germline loops: CDR1 SGHTA, CDR2 FQGTGA. The CDR3 has 17 amino acids. The CDR3 spells CASSPTSGSTGTDTQYF. The CDR3 nucleotides are TGTGCCAGCAGCCCGACTAGCGGGAGCACGGGCACAGATACGCAGTATTTT.

The rearrangement uses TRBV29-1 and TRBJ2-1; the D call may be TRBD1 or TRBD2 (5 bases each). CDR3 size: 14 residues. Germline V gene lookup returns CDR1 SQVTM and CDR2 ANQGSEA. The ends were cut back, 3 bases at V and 3 bases at J, with 12 bases in the middle. This CDR3 is CSVEGVASYNEQFF. The CDR3 nucleotides are TGCAGCGTTGAGGGGGTAGCCAGCTACAATGAGCAGTTCTTC.

This clonotype was observed a handful of times. This chain connects TRBV9 to TRBJ1-1; perhaps TRBD1 as D (6 bases). V shed 2 bases and J shed 4 bases, with 12 bases lying between them. Per germline, CDR1 SGDLS and CDR2 YYNGEE. CDR3 length: 14 amino acids. The CDR3 nucleotides read TGTGCCAGCAGCGTGGGGGGCGTAGGCACTGAAGCTTTCTTT. It specifies CASSVGGVGTEAFF.

The V and J genes are TRBV20-1 and TRBJ1-1; D is undetermined. V lost 4 bases and J lost 2, with 14 bases in between. Germline CDR1 reads DFQATT; CDR2 reads SNEGSKA (reference sequence). The CDR3 length is 14 residues. The CDR3 nucleotides are TGCAGTGCTAACCCGCAGACGGGAAACACTGAAGCTTTCTTT. Its protein is CSANPQTGNTEAFF.

The rearrangement links TRBV20-1 to TRBJ2-1; no definite D call. V was clipped by 3 bases and J by 12 bases, with 6 bases between them. In germline, CDR1 is DFQATT, CDR2 SNEGSKA (reference sequence). The CDR3 sequence is 9 residues long. The CDR3 region has the DNA TGCAGTGCTAGTCCTCCGCAGTTCTTC. It codes for CSASPPQFF.

V gene TRBV20-1 combines with J gene TRBJ2-1, with 11 bases identical to TRBD2. The CDR3 loop spans 16 amino acids. Trimming removed 4 bases from V and 0 bases from J; junction bases left unmatched: 5. CDR1 and CDR2 (germline): DFQATT, SNEGSKA (reference sequence). CDR3 in amino acids: CSAISGLADSYNEQFF. DNA of the CDR3: TGCAGTGCTATCTCGGGACTAGCGGACTCCTACAATGAGCAGTTCTTC.

The chain has TRBV12-3 or TRBV12-4 and TRBJ1-2; a possible D gene is TRBD1 (5 bases). This CDR3 spans 14 amino acids. V lost 5 bases, J lost 4 bases, and 14 bases lay in between. For the CDR3, the DNA is TGTGCCAGCAGTCCCCGGGGACCGATCTATGGCTACACCTTC. Translating it yields CASSPRGPIYGYTF.

The CDR3 DNA reads TGTGCCAGCAGCCATCATCGACAGGGGGCACGCTACGAGCAGTACTTC. Amino acid sequence: CASSHHRQGARYEQYF. V and J are TRBV7-6 and TRBJ2-7, with 10 bases identical to TRBD1. The CDR3 totals 16 residues. V dropped 5 bases and J dropped 3; count of bases not matched to a gene: 10. Germline loops: CDR1 SGHVS, CDR2 FNYEAQ.

DNA of the CDR3: TGTGCCAGCGGAGGAGCAGAGGACGGCGAGCAGTACTTC. It translates to CASGGAEDGEQYF. This chain links TRBV12-3 or TRBV12-4 with TRBJ2-4; D possibly corresponds to TRBD2 (5 bases). Matching the DNA end better, TRBJ2-7 makes the J call doubtful. This CDR3 comprises 13 residues.

In this sample, this clonotype turned up a few times. This sequence joins TRBV24-1 and TRBJ2-7, with D perhaps matching TRBD2 (5 bases). The V gene lost 2 bases and the J gene lost 0 bases, with 16 bases spanning the gap. CDR1 is KGHDR, CDR2 SFDVKD, per germline. The CDR3 extends over 17 amino acids. CDR3 in amino acids: CATSDSVAGRSSYEQYF. DNA of the CDR3: TGTGCCACCAGTGATTCGGTTGCGGGCAGGAGCTCCTACGAGCAGTACTTC.

This clonotype has only a few counts. The CDR3 is CASSGGASYEQYF. CDR3 nucleotide sequence: TGTGCCAGCAGTGGGGGGGCGTCCTACGAGCAGTACTTC. The genes are TRBV27 and TRBJ2-7; tentatively, D is TRBD2 (7 bases). This CDR3 region has 13 residues. Germline CDR1 is MNHEY and CDR2 is SMNVEV (reference sequence). Trimming removed 5 bases from V and 1 base from J, with 9 bases in between.

The genes are TRBV24-1 and TRBJ2-1; 7 bases agree with TRBD2. J gave up 8 bases and V 8 bases, and 11 bases lay outside the gene matches. The CDR3 extends over 14 amino acids. Germline-derived CDR1 and CDR2 are KGHDR and SFDVKD. CDR3: CATKAAGDYDEQFF. The CDR3 nucleotides are TGTGCCACCAAGGCGGCGGGAGATTACGATGAGCAGTTCTTC.

This chain joins TRBV10-1 and TRBJ2-1, with unresolved D. V lost 4 bases and J lost 5, with 12 bases in between. CDR3 length: 14 amino acids. The germline CDR1 and CDR2 sequences are WNHNN and SYGVQD (reference sequence). CDR3 coding DNA: TGCGCCAGCAGTGCCGACACATTCAACAATGAGCAGTTCTTC. Its protein is CASSADTFNNEQFF.

This sequence joins TRBV5-1 and TRBJ2-7, with a possible D match to TRBD1 (5 bases). V gave up 4 bases and J gave up 5 bases, with 13 bases separating them. The CDR3 covers 13 residues. CDR1 SGHRS and CDR2 YFSETQ come from the germline V gene. The CDR3 coding sequence is TGCGCCAGCAGCGAAGACAGCACTCACGAGCAGTACTTC. Protein sequence: CASSEDSTHEQYF.

This CDR3 is CASSQEAGPTTYEQYF. The CDR3 DNA reads as TGTGCCAGCAGCCAAGAGGCAGGGCCGACAACCTACGAGCAGTACTTC. The chain uses TRBV4-2 and TRBJ2-4; D is possibly TRBD1 (5 bases). The end of the DNA fits TRBJ2-7 better, so the J call may be wrong. This CDR3 is 16 amino acids long. In germline, CDR1 is LGHNA, CDR2 YNFKEQ.

This sequence joins TRBV12-3 or TRBV12-4 and TRBJ1-2; 9 bases map to TRBD1. With 7 bases clipped from V and 3 bases from J, the junction kept 12 bases outside the gene matches. There are 16 residues in the CDR3. In nucleotides, the CDR3 is TGTGCCAGCACTAGTCCGGGACAGGGTTTTCACTATGGCTACACCTTC. Translating gives CASTSPGQGFHYGYTF.